Shown below are 3 T cell receptor beta chains from a single sample sequenced in a study of cytomegalovirus exposure and HLA in healthy donors. Sequencing used immunoSEQ multiplex PCR; TCRdb keeps in-frame clones, though not all of them. Among about 350,000 clones listed, roughly 90% were seen once. Sequenced material: PBMCs. The receptors derive from a woman in her 30s in good health and CMV-seropositive.

V gene TRBV7-3 combines with J gene TRBJ2-3; D is possibly TRBD1 (5 bases). V lost 5 bases and J lost 0, with 9 bases in between. The CDR3 length is 14 residues. From germline, CDR1 is SGHTA and CDR2 FQGTGA. The CDR3 DNA reads TGTGCCAGCAGCGCAGACAGAAGCACAGATACGCAGTATTTT. This gives the protein CASSADRSTDTQYF.

This sequence joins TRBV28 and TRBJ2-7; D gene ambiguous. Trimming shortened V by 4 bases and J by 2 bases, and 6 bases separated the two germline ends. CDR3 length: 12 amino acids. Germline-derived CDR1 and CDR2 are MDHEN and SYDVKM. CDR3 in DNA: TGTGCCAGCAGTTCCAATCCCTACGAGCAGTACTTC. Its translation: CASSSNPYEQYF.

This chain connects TRBV5-6 to TRBJ2-1; tentatively, D is TRBD2 (5 bases). This CDR3 is built from 14 residues. Trimming took off 7 bases at V and 9 bases at J, with 20 bases between the two ends. CDR1 and CDR2 (germline): SGHDT, YYEEEE. The CDR3 loop reads CASADSTPLGEQFF. CDR3 DNA: TGTGCCAGCGCGGACTCTACTCCCTTAGGTGAGCAGTTCTTC.